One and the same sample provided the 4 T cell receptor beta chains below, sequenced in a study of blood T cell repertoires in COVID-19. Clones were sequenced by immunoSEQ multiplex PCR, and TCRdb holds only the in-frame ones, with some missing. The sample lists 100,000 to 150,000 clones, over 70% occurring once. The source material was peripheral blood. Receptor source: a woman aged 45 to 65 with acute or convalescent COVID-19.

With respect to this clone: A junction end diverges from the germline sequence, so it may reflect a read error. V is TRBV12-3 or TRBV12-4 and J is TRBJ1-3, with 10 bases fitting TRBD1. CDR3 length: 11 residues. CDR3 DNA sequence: TGTGCCAGCAGAGACAGGGGGCTGGTAGGTTTT. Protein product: CASRDRGLVGF.

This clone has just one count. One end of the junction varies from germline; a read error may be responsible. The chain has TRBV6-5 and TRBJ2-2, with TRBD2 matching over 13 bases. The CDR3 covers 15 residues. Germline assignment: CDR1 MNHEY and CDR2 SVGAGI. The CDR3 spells CASSYTGTSGTHLDF. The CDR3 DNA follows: TGTGCCAGCAGTTACACGGGGACTAGCGGGACCCACCTCGATTTT.

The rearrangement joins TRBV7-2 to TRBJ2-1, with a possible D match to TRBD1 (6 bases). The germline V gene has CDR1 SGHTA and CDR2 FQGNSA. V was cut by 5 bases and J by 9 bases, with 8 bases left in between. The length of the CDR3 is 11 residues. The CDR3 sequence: CASSATGEQFF. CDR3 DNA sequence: TGTGCCAGCAGCGCGACAGGTGAGCAGTTCTTC.

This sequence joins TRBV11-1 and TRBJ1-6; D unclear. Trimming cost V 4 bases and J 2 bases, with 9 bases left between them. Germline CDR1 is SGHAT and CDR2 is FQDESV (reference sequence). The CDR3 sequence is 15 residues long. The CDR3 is CASSSGPAYNSPLHF. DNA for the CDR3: TGTGCCAGCAGCTCCGGTCCGGCCTATAATTCACCCCTCCACTTT.